This T cell receptor beta chain derives from a study of radiation and T cells in renal cell carcinoma. The overall study: Nephrectomy followed 15 Gy stereotactic body radiation by 4 weeks. Whole-study findings and limits: Top tumor clonotypes rose in blood 2 weeks post-radiation, then contracted.

Clones were sequenced by immunoSEQ multiplex PCR, and TCRdb holds only the in-frame ones, with some missing. The data contain roughly 100,000 clones, 82% of them singletons. Remarks on this clone: The target antigen is unknown.

Time point defined: baseline pretreatment blood. Indicated treatment: 15 Gy SBRT to primary tumor, nephrectomy 4 weeks later. After SBRT, blood was collected at 2 and 4 weeks, plus baseline. This renal cell carcinoma was of the clear cell type. The TCR was taken from a man in his fifties or sixties with renal cell carcinoma. The sample was blood, taken from a patient whose treatment included radiotherapy and nephrectomy.

CDR3 DNA: TGCGCCAGCAGCCGAATCCAGGGGGGAACAGATACGCAGTATTTT. Translation gives CASSRIQGGTDTQYF. This sequence joins TRBV5-1 and TRBJ2-3; tentatively, D is TRBD1 (7 bases). CDR3 length: 15 amino acids. Germline-derived CDR1 and CDR2 are SGHRS and YFSETQ. The V and J ends lost 4 bases and 3 bases respectively, with 15 bases between them.